The 21 T cell receptor beta chains given below trace back to one sample, sequenced in a study of T cells in Graves' hyperthyroidism and ophthalmopathy. Amplified TCR beta CDR3 regions derived from RNA transcripts. TCR CDR3 underwent first-round RT-PCR with the HTBI primer set. TCRdb re-called the multiplex PCR reads with MiXCR, one entry per CDR3 protein. Here the sample spans some 380,000 distinct CDR3 sequences, roughly 14% being singletons. Sequenced sample: blood. The receptors stem from a man aged 30 to 39 with Graves' hyperthyroidism that later progressed to Graves' ophthalmopathy.

This clonotype was observed a few times. This chain joins TRBV29-1 and TRBJ1-2; 9 nucleotides align to TRBD1. The CDR3 has 15 residues. In germline, CDR1 is SQVTM, CDR2 ANQGSEA. Trimming took 7 bases from V and 0 from J; bases not matched to a gene: 9. CDR3 in DNA: TGCAGCGCCTCCCGGACAGGGGAGGCTAACTATGGCTACACCTTC. Its protein is CSASRTGEANYGYTF.

As to this clonotype: It may be a read error: a sequence one base away is much more abundant. This sequence joins TRBV12-3 or TRBV12-4 and TRBJ1-5, with 9 bases aligning to TRBD1. J lost 5 bases, V lost 5 bases, and 13 bases had no gene match. CDR3 size: 17 residues. The CDR3 loop is CASSVGTGIQSDQPQHF. CDR3 nucleotides: TGTGCCAGCAGTGTTGGGACAGGGATTCAGAGCGATCAGCCCCAGCATTTT.

This clonotype was seen only a few times. The chain joins TRBV7-9 to TRBJ2-1; D call uncertain. Germline V gene lookup returns CDR1 SEHNR and CDR2 FQNEAQ (reference sequence). This CDR3 contains 14 residues. Trimming removed 3 bases from V and 4 bases from J, with 10 bases in between. The CDR3, as DNA: TGTGCCAGCAGCTTGGCAGAGGCTTACAATGAGCAGTTCTTC. Its translation: CASSLAEAYNEQFF.

CDR3 coding DNA: TGTGCCAGCAGCTTAGAAGACAGGGCTGGGGCCAACGTCCTGACTTTC. Encoded protein: CASSLEDRAGANVLTF. The V call is TRBV7-6, the J call TRBJ2-6, with 7 bases fitting TRBD1. The CDR3 consists of 16 residues. V lost 1 base, J lost 2 bases, and 2 bases stayed unmatched. The germline V gene has CDR1 SGHVS and CDR2 FNYEAQ.

The V gene is TRBV2, the J gene TRBJ1-3; D uncertain. Between the trimmed V and J ends, which lost 7 bases and 0 bases, there was a span of 13 bases. The CDR3 loop spans 15 amino acids. The germline V gene has CDR1 SNHLY and CDR2 FYNNEI. CDR3 DNA sequence: TGTGCCAGCAATAGCGACGCGAGCTCTGGAAACACCATATATTTT. Its translation: CASNSDASSGNTIYF.

This clonotype was counted many times. This chain uses TRBV2 with TRBJ1-6, with a weak D call TRBD1 (5 bases). Germline loops: CDR1 SNHLY, CDR2 FYNNEI. The CDR3 is made up of 14 amino acids. V lost 8 bases and J lost 8, with 16 bases in between. This CDR3 is CASGEGQLYSPLHF. CDR3 DNA sequence: TGTGCCAGCGGCGAGGGGCAGCTTTATTCACCCCTCCACTTT.

This clonotype was counted only a few times. The rearrangement joins TRBV15 to TRBJ1-6, with D perhaps matching TRBD1 (5 bases). The V gene's germline CDR1 is LNHNV and CDR2 YYDKDF (reference sequence). This CDR3 spans 16 amino acids. V gave up 3 bases and J gave up 7 bases, with 16 bases separating them. The CDR3 spells CATSSPKGRGNSPLHF. The CDR3 region has the DNA TGTGCCACCAGCAGCCCCAAGGGGAGAGGGAATTCACCCCTCCACTTT.

This chain links TRBV28 with TRBJ2-2, with a weak D call TRBD2 (7 bases). This CDR3 contains 16 residues. Trimming removed 4 bases at V and 1 base at J, with 13 bases between. CDR1 is MDHEN and CDR2 is SYDVKM in the germline V gene. CDR3 coding DNA: TGTGCCAGCAGTTCCGGGGGGCGGGGGAACACCGGGGAGCTGTTTTTT. Amino acid sequence: CASSSGGRGNTGELFF.

Turning to this clonotype: Germline and junction disagree at one end, which may indicate a read error. The genes are TRBV5-5 and TRBJ2-7, with D maybe TRBD1 (5 bases). The germline V gene has CDR1 SGHKS and CDR2 YYEKEE (reference sequence). The CDR3 extends over 14 amino acids. CDR3 sequence (DNA): TGCGCCAGCAGCTTCGGCCAGGGTATGGTCGAGCAGTACTTC. Encoded protein: CASSFGQGMVEQYF.

This clonotype was picked up a small number of times. V is TRBV19 and J is TRBJ1-2, with D uncertain. CDR3 size: 13 residues. The ends were cut back, 1 base at V and 4 bases at J, with 7 bases in the middle. From germline, CDR1 is LNHDA and CDR2 SQIVND (reference sequence). The CDR3: CASSIAGVYGYTF. The CDR3 DNA reads as TGTGCCAGTAGTATAGCAGGAGTCTATGGCTACACCTTC.

The table lists this clonotype with many counts. This chain links TRBV3-1 with TRBJ1-1, with a possible D match to TRBD1 (5 bases). The germline gives CDR1 LGHDT, CDR2 YNNKEL (reference sequence). Trimming pared 6 bases from V and 6 bases from J, leaving 11 bases between. The CDR3 extends over 12 amino acids. The CDR3 is CASSLTGSEAFF. In nucleotides, the CDR3 is TGTGCCAGCAGTCTAACAGGCTCTGAAGCTTTCTTT.

This clonotype was detected many times. The chain couples TRBV30 to TRBJ2-7; tentative D call: TRBD2 (6 bases). In germline, CDR1 is GTSNPN, CDR2 SVGIG (reference sequence). Trimming took 0 bases from V and 5 from J, leaving 14 bases between them. This CDR3 is built from 14 residues. CDR3 protein: CAWSVRGGGDEQYF. The CDR3 DNA sequence: TGTGCCTGGAGTGTAAGAGGTGGAGGGGACGAGCAGTACTTC.

This clonotype came up many times. The chain uses TRBV12-3 or TRBV12-4 and TRBJ1-2; D is unclear. Deletions cut 1 base from V and 6 bases from J, with 6 bases between. The CDR3 length is 12 residues. CDR3 loop: CASSLGTNGYTF. Written as DNA, the CDR3 is TGTGCCAGCAGTTTAGGTACGAATGGCTACACCTTC.

This chain uses TRBV29-1 with TRBJ2-2; D may be TRBD1 or TRBD2 (5 bases each). The ends were cut back, 5 bases at V and 7 bases at J, with 14 bases in the middle. Germline CDR1 is SQVTM and CDR2 is ANQGSEA. This CDR3 comprises 13 residues. The CDR3 loop reads CSVSGSLGGELFF. The CDR3 DNA sequence: TGCAGCGTTTCAGGGAGTTTGGGCGGGGAGCTGTTTTTT.

The chain uses TRBV14 and TRBJ2-2; no definite D call. V was trimmed by 1 base and J by 6 bases, leaving 6 bases between them. The length of the CDR3 is 13 residues. Germline V lookup: CDR1 SGHDN, CDR2 FVKESK. CDR3 sequence (DNA): TGTGCCAGCAGCCAAGTTCTCCCCGGGGAGCTGTTTTTT. This encodes CASSQVLPGELFF.

At least ten counts were recorded for this clonotype. V is TRBV2 and J is TRBJ2-7; no definite D call. The CDR3 sequence is 12 residues long. The V and J ends lost 4 bases and 3 bases respectively, with 7 bases between them. Germline-derived CDR1 and CDR2 are SNHLY and FYNNEI. The CDR3 region is CASSGYVYEQYF. CDR3 nucleotides: TGTGCCAGCAGTGGTTACGTCTACGAGCAGTACTTC. The full variable domain, in which reference TRBV2 and TRBJ2-7 provide the parts outside the CDR3, is EPEVTQTPSHQVTQMGQEVILRCVPISNHLYFYWYRQILGQKVEFLVSFYNNEISEKSEIFDDQFSVERPDGSNFTLKIRSTKLEDSAMYFCASSGYVYEQYFGPGTRLTVT.

This chain joins TRBV15 and TRBJ1-2; D call uncertain. The CDR3 has 11 amino acids. V was cut by 3 bases and J by 6 bases, with 5 bases left in between. The germline V gene has CDR1 LNHNV and CDR2 YYDKDF (reference sequence). Here the CDR3 reads CATSSDDGYTF. The CDR3 DNA is TGTGCCACCAGCAGCGACGATGGCTACACCTTC.

The rearrangement joins TRBV6-1 to TRBJ1-2, with TRBD1 identical over 7 bases. The ends lost 6 bases at V and 5 bases at J; junction bases unmatched: 9. The length of the CDR3 is 14 residues. CDR1 is MNHNS, CDR2 SASEGT, per germline. This chain's CDR3 is CASRRGQWLYGYTF. For the CDR3, the DNA is TGTGCCAGCAGGAGGGGACAGTGGTTGTATGGCTACACCTTC.

The V call is TRBV29-1, the J call TRBJ1-2; perhaps TRBD1 as D (6 bases). In germline, CDR1 is SQVTM, CDR2 ANQGSEA. CDR3 length equals 14 residues. V lost 6 bases, J lost 6 bases, and 20 bases lay in between. The CDR3 DNA reads as TGCAGCGTCGACCCGCGGGGGCTTTCCGATGGCTACACCTTC. Protein: CSVDPRGLSDGYTF.

The sample holds many counts of this clonotype. This chain connects TRBV12-3 or TRBV12-4 to TRBJ2-1; D ambiguous. The CDR3 consists of 13 residues. Between the trimmed V and J ends, which lost 5 bases and 6 bases, there was a span of 11 bases. CDR3 sequence (DNA): TGTGCCAGCAGTCATCCATCCAGCAATGAGCAGTTCTTC. Its translation: CASSHPSSNEQFF.

This clonotype showed up just a few times. The chain recombines TRBV7-9 with TRBJ2-5, with 8 bases that match TRBD2. CDR3 length equals 17 residues. The trim removed 2 bases at V and 0 bases at J, leaving 8 bases unmatched. From germline, CDR1 is SEHNR and CDR2 FQNEAQ (reference sequence). The DNA of the CDR3 is TGTGCCAGCAGCTTAATGGTACTAGCGGAGTACCAAGAGACCCAGTACTTC. Protein sequence: CASSLMVLAEYQETQYF.